This passage covers 29 T cell receptor beta chains from one sample sequenced in a study of shared clonotypes between healthy human individuals. The data were produced by immunoSEQ multiplex PCR, yet TCRdb's version contains in-frame clones alone and is incomplete. The sample lists about 2.1 million clones; about 93% were seen once. CD45RO-negative CD8 cells positively selected for CCR7 made up the naive population, which excluded terminally differentiated effector memory CD45RA+ cells. What was sequenced was naive CD8+ T cells from PBMCs. These receptors were collected from a man aged 18-30 years in good health. Some clones in this sample may be carry-over from other donors' samples.

This rearrangement joins TRBV7-2 to TRBJ2-7; maybe TRBD2 (5 bases). V dropped 5 bases and J dropped 0 bases, with 11 bases sitting between them. This CDR3 region has 14 residues. Per germline, CDR1 SGHTA and CDR2 FQGNSA. CDR3 bases: TGTGCCAGCAGCCAGACTACACCCTCCTACGAGCAGTACTTC. It translates to CASSQTTPSYEQYF.

This chain links TRBV6-5 with TRBJ2-7, with a possible D match to TRBD1 (6 bases). Deletions cut 7 bases from V and 2 bases from J, with 18 bases between. The CDR3 runs to 15 residues. The germline V gene has CDR1 MNHEY and CDR2 SVGAGI. The CDR3 region is CASTPSGTPTYEQYF. The CDR3 nucleotides are TGTGCCAGCACCCCGAGTGGGACACCCACCTACGAGCAGTACTTC.

V and J are TRBV4-2 and TRBJ2-1; TRBD2 matches at 7 bases. The CDR3 contains 13 residues. Trimming removed 4 bases from V and 8 bases from J; junction bases left unmatched: 5. Germline CDR1 and CDR2: LGHNA and YNFKEQ. The CDR3 here is CASSLSRGDEQFF. The CDR3 region has the DNA TGTGCCAGCAGCCTCTCTCGGGGGGATGAGCAGTTCTTC.

The chain carries TRBV29-1 and TRBJ1-2; possible D gene TRBD1, 6 bases. This CDR3 has 13 residues. V was shortened by 5 bases and J by 5 bases, with 15 bases between the two germline ends. Germline assignment: CDR1 SQVTM and CDR2 ANQGSEA. This chain's CDR3 is CSVLGNGQYGYTF. CDR3 nucleotides: TGCAGCGTTTTGGGGAACGGACAGTATGGCTACACCTTC. The entire variable domain, with the rest obtained from reference TRBV29-1 and TRBJ1-2, is as follows: SAVISQKPSRDICQRGTSLTIQCQVDSQVTMMFWYRQQPGQSLTLIATANQGSEATYESGFVIDKFPISRPNLTFSTLTVSNMSPEDSSIYLCSVLGNGQYGYTFGSGTRLTVV.

The V and J genes are TRBV5-6 and TRBJ2-4; D possibly corresponds to TRBD2 (6 bases). This CDR3 has 13 amino acids. The germline CDR1 and CDR2 sequences are SGHDT and YYEEEE. Trimming removed 0 bases from V and 8 bases from J, with 9 bases in between. CDR3 sequence: CASSLAGGDIQYF. CDR3 bases: TGTGCCAGCAGCTTGGCCGGGGGAGACATTCAGTACTTC.

V gene TRBV2 combines with J gene TRBJ2-3, with 8 bases fitting TRBD1. Germline assignment: CDR1 SNHLY and CDR2 FYNNEI. V lost 6 bases and J lost 2; bases outside the gene matches: 10. The CDR3 is 16 amino acids. CDR3 DNA: TGTGCCAGCAGCGCCCGACAGGGGCGATACACAGATACGCAGTATTTT. Translated, it gives CASSARQGRYTDTQYF. Combining the CDR3 with reference TRBV2 and TRBJ2-3 gives the whole variable domain EPEVTQTPSHQVTQMGQEVILRCVPISNHLYFYWYRQILGQKVEFLVSFYNNEISEKSEIFDDQFSVERPDGSNFTLKIRSTKLEDSAMYFCASSARQGRYTDTQYFGPGTRLTVL.

The V call is TRBV12-1, the J call TRBJ2-4. TRBV12-1 is a recognized pseudogene. CDR3 size: 15 residues. The CDR3 loop reads CASSLTSVAKNIQYF. The CDR3 DNA reads as TGTGCCAGCAGCCTAACCAGTGTAGCCAAAAACATTCAGTACTTC.

The chain combines TRBV5-4 with TRBJ2-1, with D tentatively TRBD2 (6 bases). V dropped 5 bases and J dropped 7 bases, with 16 bases sitting between them. The V gene's germline CDR1 is SGHNT and CDR2 YYREEE (reference sequence). CDR3 length: 14 residues. This CDR3 reads CASRPWGDPNEQFF. The CDR3 nucleotides read TGTGCCAGCAGGCCCTGGGGGGACCCAAATGAGCAGTTCTTC.

This clone appeared once. V usage is TRBV7-2 and J usage is TRBJ2-7; D may be TRBD2 (6 bases). From germline, CDR1 is SGHTA and CDR2 FQGNSA. V lost 1 base, J lost 1 base, and 11 bases lay in between. This CDR3 contains 15 residues. CDR3 region: CASSLEWGLSYEQYF. The DNA for the CDR3 is TGTGCCAGCAGCTTAGAATGGGGACTTTCCTACGAGCAGTACTTC.

CDR3 nucleotides: TGTGCCTCTTGGCCTCGACAGGTTCTTGAAGAGACCCAGTACTTC. Its protein product is CASWPRQVLEETQYF. The V call is TRBV30, the J call TRBJ2-5; TRBD1 might be the D (6 bases). The germline gives CDR1 GTSNPN, CDR2 SVGIG (reference sequence). The CDR3 extends over 15 amino acids. V lost 7 bases, J lost 3 bases, and 21 bases lay in between.

This clone has only a few counts. The chain recombines TRBV10-2 with TRBJ1-5; no reliable D call. The germline V and J ends were trimmed by 2 bases and 7 bases, with 12 bases remaining between them. The CDR3 is 14 amino acids. Germline V gene lookup returns CDR1 WSHSY and CDR2 SAAADI. The CDR3 sequence is CASSEITDLQPQHF. The CDR3 DNA sequence: TGCGCCAGCAGTGAGATTACAGATCTCCAGCCCCAGCATTTT.

The V and J genes are TRBV19 and TRBJ1-1; 9 nucleotides align to TRBD1. The CDR3 is made up of 14 amino acids. The trim removed 5 bases at V and 5 bases at J, leaving 6 bases unmatched. Germline values: CDR1 LNHDA, CDR2 SQIVND (reference sequence). The CDR3 loop is CASSPDRGWTEAFF. In DNA, the CDR3 is TGTGCCAGTAGTCCGGACAGGGGATGGACTGAAGCTTTCTTT.

The chain couples TRBV5-4 to TRBJ1-1; D ambiguous. The CDR3 contains 14 residues. Trimming stripped 1 base from V and 0 bases from J, with 7 bases between. Germline V gene sequence: CDR1 SGHNT, CDR2 YYREEE (reference sequence). CDR3 nucleotide sequence: TGTGCCAGCAGCTTGACAGAGATGAACACTGAAGCTTTCTTT. This encodes CASSLTEMNTEAFF.

The V call is TRBV4-1, the J call TRBJ2-3; unclear D gene. The V gene lost 5 bases and the J gene lost 0 bases, with 15 bases spanning the gap. CDR3 length: 16 residues. From germline, CDR1 is MGHRA and CDR2 YSYEKL. CDR3 region: CASSYLSQRSTDTQYF. The CDR3 nucleotides are TGCGCCAGCAGCTATCTATCCCAACGGAGCACAGATACGCAGTATTTT.

This rearrangement joins TRBV5-8 to TRBJ1-1; 8 nucleotides align to TRBD1. V dropped 4 bases and J dropped 6; count of bases not matched to a gene: 5. From germline, CDR1 is SGHTS and CDR2 YDEGEE. The length of the CDR3 is 13 residues. CDR3 loop: CASSGDRKAEAFF. Written as DNA, the CDR3 is TGTGCCAGCAGCGGGGACAGGAAAGCTGAAGCTTTCTTT.

V and J are TRBV30 and TRBJ1-2, with TRBD1 identical over 9 bases. V lost 6 bases, J lost 8 bases, and 19 bases stayed unmatched. CDR1 and CDR2 (germline): GTSNPN, SVGIG (reference sequence). This CDR3 is built from 16 residues. The DNA for the CDR3 is TGTGCCTGTCTGGGGACAGGGAGTCGAGGAGAGAGGGGCTACACCTTC. This encodes CACLGTGSRGERGYTF.

V gene TRBV5-1 combines with J gene TRBJ2-7; 7 bases align to TRBD1. CDR1 and CDR2 (germline): SGHRS, YFSETQ. The CDR3 has 15 amino acids. The V gene end was trimmed by 4 bases and the J gene end by 2 bases; junction bases not matched to a gene: 9. For the CDR3, the DNA is TGCGCCAGCAGCCCCGCCCCCCAGGGGGCCTACGAGCAGTACTTC. It encodes CASSPAPQGAYEQYF.

This chain uses TRBV6-5 with TRBJ2-2; weak D call: TRBD2 (5 bases). This CDR3 spans 16 amino acids. Deletions cut 0 bases from V and 4 bases from J, with 12 bases between. Germline V gives CDR1 MNHEY, CDR2 SVGAGI. CDR3 coding DNA: TGTGCCAGCAGTTACTCGTTTCGGGATCCCACCGGGGAGCTGTTTTTT. Translated, it gives CASSYSFRDPTGELFF.

This clone appeared once. V usage is TRBV27 and J usage is TRBJ2-7; a weak D match, TRBD2 (5 bases). The CDR3 is 13 amino acids. V lost 5 bases and J 2 bases, leaving 10 bases between the germline ends. CDR1 and CDR2 from the germline V gene are MNHEY and SMNVEV (reference sequence). CDR3 bases: TGTGCCAGCAGTCCCCGGGAAACCTACGAGCAGTACTTC. Its translation is CASSPRETYEQYF.

This clone was seen once. The sample holds other DNA sequences that translate to the same CDR3. The rearrangement joins TRBV7-9 to TRBJ2-1, with TRBD1 identical over 8 bases. V lost 5 bases and J lost 6; bases outside the gene matches: 3. CDR1 and CDR2 from the germline V gene are SEHNR and FQNEAQ (reference sequence). This CDR3 is 13 amino acids long. As DNA, the CDR3 is TGTGCCAGCAGCCCCGGACAGGGCAATGAGCAGTTCTTC. This sequence encodes CASSPGQGNEQFF.

The chain carries TRBV10-3 and TRBJ2-2, with D possibly matching TRBD1 (5 bases). Germline CDR1 reads ENHRY; CDR2 reads SYGVKD. This CDR3 is 16 amino acids long. V lost 7 bases, J lost 6 bases, and 21 bases lay in between. The CDR3 DNA reads as TGTGCCATCAAAGAACAGGCGGTTTCTGGGGCCGGGGAGCTGTTTTTT. It yields the protein CAIKEQAVSGAGELFF.

The chain has TRBV2 and TRBJ2-4, with D tentatively TRBD1 (5 bases). The germline V gene encodes CDR1 SNHLY and CDR2 FYNNEI. Deletions cut 2 bases from V and 4 bases from J, with 9 bases between. The CDR3 consists of 14 residues. The CDR3 DNA follows: TGTGCCAGCAGTGAACGACAGAGGAAAAACATTCAGTACTTC. Its protein is CASSERQRKNIQYF.

This clone was counted between two and nine times. The chain uses TRBV7-9 and TRBJ1-1; 8 nucleotides agree with TRBD1. Looked up from germline, CDR1 is SEHNR and CDR2 is FQNEAQ (reference sequence). The trim removed 4 bases at V and 1 base at J, leaving 8 bases unmatched. The CDR3 covers 16 residues. CDR3 loop: CASSSGQGIPNTEAFF. CDR3 DNA: TGTGCCAGCAGCTCAGGACAGGGCATTCCGAACACTGAAGCTTTCTTT.

This CDR3 is CASTRSGTGTDTQYF. The CDR3 DNA follows: TGTGCCAGTACCCGATCGGGCACCGGCACAGATACGCAGTATTTT. The chain recombines TRBV19 with TRBJ2-3; D ambiguous. The germline gives CDR1 LNHDA, CDR2 SQIVND (reference sequence). V lost 7 bases and J lost 1, with 15 bases in between. The CDR3 spans 15 residues.

In regard to this clone: At the DNA level, this CDR3 is encoded by other sequences in the same sample as well. The chain joins TRBV9 to TRBJ1-2; 7 bases are a match to TRBD1. CDR1 and CDR2 (germline): SGDLS, YYNGEE. V lost 0 bases to trimming and J lost 0 bases; unmatched junction nucleotides: 5. The CDR3 consists of 16 residues. CDR3 sequence: CASSVDRGSANYGYTF. The CDR3 DNA reads as TGTGCCAGCAGCGTAGACAGGGGTTCCGCTAACTATGGCTACACCTTC.

This chain links TRBV27 with TRBJ2-7; weak D call: TRBD2 (7 bases). V lost 6 bases and J lost 5, with 20 bases in between. Germline V CDR1 and CDR2: MNHEY, SMNVEV (reference sequence). The length of the CDR3 is 15 residues. In nucleotides, the CDR3 is TGTGCCAGCAGGCCTCGACGGGGGGCCCCCAACGAGCAGTACTTC. It is translated as CASRPRRGAPNEQYF.

This chain connects TRBV4-3 to TRBJ1-4; TRBD1 matches 9 bases. Looked up from germline, CDR1 is LGHNA and CDR2 is YSLEER. The J segment lost 0 bases and the V segment lost 4 bases, leaving 9 bases of the junction unmatched. The CDR3 covers 18 residues. The CDR3 loop is CASSLGQGRGATNEKLFF. CDR3 nucleotides: TGCGCCAGCAGCCTGGGACAGGGAAGGGGGGCAACTAATGAAAAACTGTTTTTT.

The chain is built from TRBV2 and TRBJ2-1; D possibly corresponds to TRBD2 (6 bases). This CDR3 comprises 15 residues. Trimming pared 5 bases from V and 0 bases from J, leaving 11 bases between. Germline CDR1 SNHLY, CDR2 FYNNEI. CDR3 in amino acids: CASSSMGGSYNEQFF. CDR3 nucleotides: TGTGCCAGCAGTTCCATGGGGGGCTCCTACAATGAGCAGTTCTTC. Together with reference TRBV2 and TRBJ2-1, the CDR3 gives the full variable domain: EPEVTQTPSHQVTQMGQEVILRCVPISNHLYFYWYRQILGQKVEFLVSFYNNEISEKSEIFDDQFSVERPDGSNFTLKIRSTKLEDSAMYFCASSSMGGSYNEQFFGPGTRLTVL.

The chain carries TRBV7-7 and TRBJ2-3; no firm D call. There are 14 residues in the CDR3. Trimming shortened V by 4 bases and J by 1 base, and 9 bases separated the two germline ends. In germline, CDR1 is SSHAT, CDR2 FNYEAQ (reference sequence). The CDR3 nucleotides are TGTGCCAGCAGCTCAGCCAGTGGCACAGATACGCAGTATTTT. This gives the protein CASSSASGTDTQYF.